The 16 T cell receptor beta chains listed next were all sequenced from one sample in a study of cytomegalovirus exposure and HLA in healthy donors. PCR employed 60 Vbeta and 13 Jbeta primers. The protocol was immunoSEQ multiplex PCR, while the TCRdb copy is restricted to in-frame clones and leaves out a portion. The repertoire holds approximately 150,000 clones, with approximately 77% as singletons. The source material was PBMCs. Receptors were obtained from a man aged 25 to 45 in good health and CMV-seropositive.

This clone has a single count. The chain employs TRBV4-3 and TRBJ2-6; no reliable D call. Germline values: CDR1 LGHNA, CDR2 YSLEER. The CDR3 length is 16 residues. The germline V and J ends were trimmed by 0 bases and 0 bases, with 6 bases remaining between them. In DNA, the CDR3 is TGCGCCAGCAGCCAAGATAGGAGCTCTGGGGCCAACGTCCTGACTTTC. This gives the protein CASSQDRSSGANVLTF.

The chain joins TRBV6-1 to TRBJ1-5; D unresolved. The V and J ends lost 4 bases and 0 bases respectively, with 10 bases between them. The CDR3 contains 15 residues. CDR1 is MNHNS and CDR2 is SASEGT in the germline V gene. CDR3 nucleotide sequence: TGTGCCAGCAGTGTCCAGGCCGATAGCAATCAGCCCCAGCATTTT. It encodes CASSVQADSNQPQHF.

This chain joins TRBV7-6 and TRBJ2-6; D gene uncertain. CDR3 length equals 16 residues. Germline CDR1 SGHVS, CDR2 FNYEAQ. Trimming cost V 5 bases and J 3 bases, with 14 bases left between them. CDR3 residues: CASSDRYRGGANVLTF. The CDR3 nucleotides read TGTGCCAGCAGCGATCGCTATAGAGGTGGGGCCAACGTCCTGACTTTC. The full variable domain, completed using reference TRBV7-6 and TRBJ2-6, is GAGVSQSPRYKVTKRGQDVALRCDPISGHVSLYWYRQALGQGPEFLTYFNYEAQQDKSGLPNDRFSAERPEGSISTLTIQRTEQRDSAMYRCASSDRYRGGANVLTFGAGSRLTVL.

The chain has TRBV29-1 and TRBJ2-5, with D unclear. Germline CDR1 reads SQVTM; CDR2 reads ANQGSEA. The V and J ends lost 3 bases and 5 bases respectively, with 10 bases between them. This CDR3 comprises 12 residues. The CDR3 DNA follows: TGCAGCGTTGATCCCGGGTCCGAGACCCAGTACTTC. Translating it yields CSVDPGSETQYF.

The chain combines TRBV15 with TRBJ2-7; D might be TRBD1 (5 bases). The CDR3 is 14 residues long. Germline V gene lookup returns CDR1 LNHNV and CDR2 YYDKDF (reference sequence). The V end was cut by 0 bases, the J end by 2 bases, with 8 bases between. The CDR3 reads CATSRDSGPYEQYF. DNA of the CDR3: TGTGCCACCAGCAGAGATTCAGGGCCCTACGAGCAGTACTTC.

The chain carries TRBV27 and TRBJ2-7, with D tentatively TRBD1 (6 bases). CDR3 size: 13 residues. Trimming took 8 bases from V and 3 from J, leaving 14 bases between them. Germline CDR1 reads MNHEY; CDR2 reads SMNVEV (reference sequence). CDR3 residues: CASGPGQYYEQYF. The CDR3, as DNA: TGTGCCAGCGGCCCGGGACAATACTACGAGCAGTACTTC.

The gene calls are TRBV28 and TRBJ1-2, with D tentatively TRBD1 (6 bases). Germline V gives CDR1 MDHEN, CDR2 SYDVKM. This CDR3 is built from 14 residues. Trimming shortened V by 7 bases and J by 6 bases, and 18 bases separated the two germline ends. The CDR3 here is CASTQGQGRDGYTF. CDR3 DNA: TGTGCCAGCACCCAGGGGCAGGGGAGGGATGGCTACACCTTC.

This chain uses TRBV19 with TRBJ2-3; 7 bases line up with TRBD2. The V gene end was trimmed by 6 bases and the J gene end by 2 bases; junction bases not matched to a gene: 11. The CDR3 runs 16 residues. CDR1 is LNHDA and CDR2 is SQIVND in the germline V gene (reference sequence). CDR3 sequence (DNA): TGTGCCAGTAGATCCTTCGCGGGGGTTTCCACAGATACGCAGTATTTT. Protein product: CASRSFAGVSTDTQYF.

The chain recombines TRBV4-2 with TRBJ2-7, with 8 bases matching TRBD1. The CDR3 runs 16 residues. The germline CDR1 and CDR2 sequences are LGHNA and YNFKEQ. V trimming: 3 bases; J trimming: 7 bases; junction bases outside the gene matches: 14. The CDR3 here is CASSQGTGQGANEQYF. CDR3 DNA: TGTGCCAGCAGCCAGGGGACCGGGCAGGGGGCGAATGAGCAGTACTTC.

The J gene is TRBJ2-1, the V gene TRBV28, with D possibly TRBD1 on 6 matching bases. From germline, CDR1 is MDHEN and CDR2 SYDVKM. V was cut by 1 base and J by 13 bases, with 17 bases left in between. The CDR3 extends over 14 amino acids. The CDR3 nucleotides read TGTGCCAGCAGTTTATTCGATGGGGGCGCAAGACAGTTCTTC. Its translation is CASSLFDGGARQFF.

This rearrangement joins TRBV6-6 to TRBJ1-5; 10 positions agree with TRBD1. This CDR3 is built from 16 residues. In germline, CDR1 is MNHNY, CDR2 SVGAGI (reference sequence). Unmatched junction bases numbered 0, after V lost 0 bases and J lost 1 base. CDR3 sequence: CASSYSTGGSNQPQHF. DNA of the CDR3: TGTGCCAGCAGTTACTCGACAGGGGGCAGCAATCAGCCCCAGCATTTT.

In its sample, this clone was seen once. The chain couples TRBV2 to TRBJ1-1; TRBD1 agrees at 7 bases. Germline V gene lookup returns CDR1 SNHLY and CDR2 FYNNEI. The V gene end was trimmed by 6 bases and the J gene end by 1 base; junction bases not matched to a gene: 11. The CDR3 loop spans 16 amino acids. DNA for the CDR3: TGTGCCAGCAGGCTCCCGGGGACAGCATCGAACACTGAAGCTTTCTTT. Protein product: CASRLPGTASNTEAFF.

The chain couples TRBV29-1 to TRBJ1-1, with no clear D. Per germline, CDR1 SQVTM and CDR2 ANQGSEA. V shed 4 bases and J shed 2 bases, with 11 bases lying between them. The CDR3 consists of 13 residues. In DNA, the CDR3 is TGCAGCGTTGCTCGTCAGTATAACACTGAAGCTTTCTTT. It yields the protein CSVARQYNTEAFF.

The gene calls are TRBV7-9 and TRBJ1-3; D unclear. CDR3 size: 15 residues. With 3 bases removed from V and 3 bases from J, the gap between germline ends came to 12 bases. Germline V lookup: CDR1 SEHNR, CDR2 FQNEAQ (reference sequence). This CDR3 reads CASSLEGSLGNTIYF. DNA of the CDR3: TGTGCCAGCAGCTTGGAGGGATCCCTTGGAAACACCATATATTTT.

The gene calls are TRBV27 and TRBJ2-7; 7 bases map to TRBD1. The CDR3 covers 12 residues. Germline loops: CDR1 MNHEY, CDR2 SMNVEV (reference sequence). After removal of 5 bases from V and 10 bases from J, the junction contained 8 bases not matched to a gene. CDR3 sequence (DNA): TGTGCCAGCAGTCTCCGGACAGGCCTCCAGTACTTC. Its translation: CASSLRTGLQYF.

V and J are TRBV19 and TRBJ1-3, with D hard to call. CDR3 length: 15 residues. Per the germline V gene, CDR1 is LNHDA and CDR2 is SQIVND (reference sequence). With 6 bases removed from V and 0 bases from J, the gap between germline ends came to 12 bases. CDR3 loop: CASRWASDSGNTIYF. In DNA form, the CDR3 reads TGTGCCAGTAGATGGGCCTCTGACTCTGGAAACACCATATATTTT.